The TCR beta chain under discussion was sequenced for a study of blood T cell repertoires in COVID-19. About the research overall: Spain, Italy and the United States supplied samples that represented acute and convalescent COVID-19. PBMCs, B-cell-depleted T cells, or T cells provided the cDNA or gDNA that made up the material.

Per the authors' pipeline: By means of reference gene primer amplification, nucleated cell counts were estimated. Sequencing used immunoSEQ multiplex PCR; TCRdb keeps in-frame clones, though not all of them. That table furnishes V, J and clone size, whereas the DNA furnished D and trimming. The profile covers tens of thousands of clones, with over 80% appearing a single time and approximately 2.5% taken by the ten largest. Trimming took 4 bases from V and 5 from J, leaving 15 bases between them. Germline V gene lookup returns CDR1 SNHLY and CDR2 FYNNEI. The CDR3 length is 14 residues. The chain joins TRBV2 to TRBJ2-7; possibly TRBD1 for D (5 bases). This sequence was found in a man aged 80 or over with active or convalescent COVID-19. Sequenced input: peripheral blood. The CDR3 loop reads CASSGLQEWDEQYF. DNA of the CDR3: TGTGCCAGCAGTGGCCTACAGGAGTGGGACGAGCAGTACTTC. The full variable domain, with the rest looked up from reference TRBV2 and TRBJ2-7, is EPEVTQTPSHQVTQMGQEVILRCVPISNHLYFYWYRQILGQKVEFLVSFYNNEISEKSEIFDDQFSVERPDGSNFTLKIRSTKLEDSAMYFCASSGLQEWDEQYFGPGTRLTVT.